This T cell receptor beta chain appears in the sequencing data of a study of cytomegalovirus exposure and HLA in healthy donors. Regarding the study as a whole: A later analysis showed that HLA-associated TCR beta chains had undergone more clonal expansion than equally common others. Likely technical artifact: a cluster of highly shared sequence variants. V- and J-gene trimming of TCR beta was linked (in a later analysis) to a missense DCLRE1C variant.

The CDR3 runs 16 residues. V lost 4 bases and J lost 4; bases outside the gene matches: 7. Germline V gene sequence: CDR1 LNHDA, CDR2 SQIVND (reference sequence). A remark on this clone: The antigen remains unidentified.

Primers included in the PCR were 60 Vbeta and 13 Jbeta primers. Original analysis: In a later analysis, of about 80 million unique beta chains, about 12 million appeared in at least two donors. The data were produced by immunoSEQ multiplex PCR, yet TCRdb's version contains in-frame clones alone and is incomplete. For V, J and clone size, that table is used; D and trimming come from the DNA. The table gives under 250,000 clones; the top ten clones make up 1.1% of it. The clonotype originates from a girl aged 2 to 10 in good health and CMV-seropositive. The chain combines TRBV19 with TRBJ1-4, with 9 bases matching TRBD1. Material: PBMCs. DNA of the CDR3: TGTGCCAGTAGTAGGCCGAGGGACAGGGATAATGAAAAACTGTTTTTT. The encoded protein is CASSRPRDRDNEKLFF.